The clone carrying this T cell receptor beta chain has more than one count but fewer than ten. Its antigen is unknown. This specimen comes from a study of beta chain features in type 1 diabetes. Findings and caveats of the study: TCRB CDR3 length was moderately but significantly reduced in all four CD4+ subsets of Type 1 diabetes patients.

Trimming pared 7 bases from V and 0 bases from J, leaving 15 bases between. There are 14 residues in the CDR3. In germline, CDR1 is SQVTM, CDR2 ANQGSEA. Sequencing targeted expressed TCRB transcripts, as all isolated RNA had been reverse transcribed. The table came from immunoSEQ multiplex PCR; TCRdb's copy has only in-frame clones and leaves some out. The table has 300,000 to 350,000 clones, 9.3% seen once. This chain uses TRBV29-1 with TRBJ1-1; D might be TRBD1 (6 bases). The clonotype originates from a young man with type 1 diabetes. Sequenced: central memory CD4+ T cells from blood. Here the CDR3 reads CSGGTGFMNTEAFF. CDR3 sequence (DNA): TGCAGCGGCGGTACAGGGTTTATGAACACTGAAGCTTTCTTT.